The sequence of this TCR beta chain was determined in a study of T cells expressing NK-cell markers. Germline loops: CDR1 KGHSH, CDR2 LQKENI. The CDR3 is made up of 13 amino acids. Study observations and caveats: The CD3+CD56-NKG2C+ fraction was also led by these clonotypes in a handful of donors.

TCRdb reanalyzed the 5' RACE reads, giving one entry per CDR3 protein sequence and no DNA. With about 390,000 distinct CDR3 sequences in the sample, the ten largest clones hold about 11%. In the case of this clonotype: No antigen is known for it.

The sample consisted of blood T cells: a sorted CD56 or NKG2C T cell subset, CD4+ or CD8+ T cells, or bulk PBMC T cells (not recorded which). V gene TRBV18 combines with J gene TRBJ1-1; there is no DNA to check the TCRdb D call of TRBD1. The clonotype originates from a woman aged 50 to 60 in good health. The CDR3 here is CASSRDRWAEAFF.